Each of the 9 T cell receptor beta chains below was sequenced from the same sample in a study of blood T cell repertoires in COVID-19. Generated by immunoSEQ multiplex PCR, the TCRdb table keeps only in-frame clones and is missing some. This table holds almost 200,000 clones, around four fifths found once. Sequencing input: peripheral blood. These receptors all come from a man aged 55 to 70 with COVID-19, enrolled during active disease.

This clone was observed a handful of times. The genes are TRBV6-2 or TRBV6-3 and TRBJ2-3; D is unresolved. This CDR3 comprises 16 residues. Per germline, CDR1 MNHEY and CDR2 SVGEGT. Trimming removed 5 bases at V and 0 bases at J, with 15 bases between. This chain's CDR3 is CASSPRQVTSTDTQYF. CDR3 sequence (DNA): TGTGCCAGCAGTCCACGTCAGGTTACTAGCACAGATACGCAGTATTTT.

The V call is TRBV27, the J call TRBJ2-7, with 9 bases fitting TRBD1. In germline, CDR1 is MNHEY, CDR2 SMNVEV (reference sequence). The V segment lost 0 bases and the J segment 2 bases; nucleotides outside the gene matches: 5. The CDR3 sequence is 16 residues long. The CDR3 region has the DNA TGTGCCAGCAGTTTATCCCTCGGGACAGGGACCTACGAGCAGTACTTC. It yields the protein CASSLSLGTGTYEQYF.

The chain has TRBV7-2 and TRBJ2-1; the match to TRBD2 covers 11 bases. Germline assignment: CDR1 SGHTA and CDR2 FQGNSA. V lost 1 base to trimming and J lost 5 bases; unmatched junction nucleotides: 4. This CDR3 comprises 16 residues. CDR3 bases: TGTGCCAGCAGCTTAGTTGGGACTAGCGGCCACAATGAGCAGTTCTTC. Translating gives CASSLVGTSGHNEQFF.

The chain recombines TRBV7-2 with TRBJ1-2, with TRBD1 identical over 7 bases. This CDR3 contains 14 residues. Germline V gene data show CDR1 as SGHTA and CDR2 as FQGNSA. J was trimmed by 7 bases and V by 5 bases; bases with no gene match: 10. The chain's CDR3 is CASSGRQGRGGYTF. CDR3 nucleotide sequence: TGTGCCAGCAGCGGGCGACAGGGTAGGGGTGGCTACACCTTC.

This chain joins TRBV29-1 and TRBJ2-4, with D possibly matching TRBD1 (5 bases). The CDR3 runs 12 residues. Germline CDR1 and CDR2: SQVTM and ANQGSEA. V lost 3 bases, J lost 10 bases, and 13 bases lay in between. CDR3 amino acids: CSVDRGKGIQYF. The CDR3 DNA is TGCAGCGTTGATAGGGGAAAGGGGATTCAGTACTTC.

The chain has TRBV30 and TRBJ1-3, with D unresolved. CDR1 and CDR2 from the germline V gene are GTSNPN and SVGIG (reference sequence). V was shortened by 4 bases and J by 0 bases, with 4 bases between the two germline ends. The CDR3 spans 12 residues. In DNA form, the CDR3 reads TGTGCCTGGAAAGCCTCTGGAAACACCATATATTTT. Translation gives CAWKASGNTIYF.

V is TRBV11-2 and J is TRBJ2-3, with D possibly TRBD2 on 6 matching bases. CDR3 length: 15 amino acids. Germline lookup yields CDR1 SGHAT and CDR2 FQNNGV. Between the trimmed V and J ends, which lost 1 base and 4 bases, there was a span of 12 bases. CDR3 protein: CASSLVGGGADTQYF. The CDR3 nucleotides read TGTGCCAGCAGCTTAGTGGGAGGCGGGGCAGATACGCAGTATTTT.

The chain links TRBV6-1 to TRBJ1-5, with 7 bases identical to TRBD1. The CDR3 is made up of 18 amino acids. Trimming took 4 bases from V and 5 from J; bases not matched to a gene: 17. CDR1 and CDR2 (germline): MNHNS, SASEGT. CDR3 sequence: CASSGAAGGIGRDQPQHF. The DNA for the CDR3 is TGTGCCAGCAGTGGAGCGGCAGGGGGAATTGGGCGCGATCAGCCCCAGCATTTT.

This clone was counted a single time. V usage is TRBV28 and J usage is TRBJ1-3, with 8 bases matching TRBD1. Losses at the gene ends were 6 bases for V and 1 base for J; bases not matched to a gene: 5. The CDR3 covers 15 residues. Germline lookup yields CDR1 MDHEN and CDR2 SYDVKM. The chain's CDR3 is CASRPQGASGNTIYF. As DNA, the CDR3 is TGTGCCAGCAGGCCGCAGGGGGCGTCTGGAAACACCATATATTTT.